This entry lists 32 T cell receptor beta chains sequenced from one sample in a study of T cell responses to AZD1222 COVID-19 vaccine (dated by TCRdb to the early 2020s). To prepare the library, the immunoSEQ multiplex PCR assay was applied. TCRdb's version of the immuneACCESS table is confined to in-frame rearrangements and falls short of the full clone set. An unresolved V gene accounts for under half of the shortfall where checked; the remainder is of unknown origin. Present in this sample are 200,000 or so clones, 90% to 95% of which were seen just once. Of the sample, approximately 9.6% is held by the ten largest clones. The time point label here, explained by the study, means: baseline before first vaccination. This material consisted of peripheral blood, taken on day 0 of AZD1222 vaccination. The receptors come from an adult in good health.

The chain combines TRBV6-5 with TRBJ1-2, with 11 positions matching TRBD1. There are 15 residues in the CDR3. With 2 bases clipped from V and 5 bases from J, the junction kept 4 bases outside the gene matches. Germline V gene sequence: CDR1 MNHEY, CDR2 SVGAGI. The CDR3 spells CASSYADRGHYGYTF. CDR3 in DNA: TGTGCCAGCAGTTACGCGGACAGGGGGCATTATGGCTACACCTTC.

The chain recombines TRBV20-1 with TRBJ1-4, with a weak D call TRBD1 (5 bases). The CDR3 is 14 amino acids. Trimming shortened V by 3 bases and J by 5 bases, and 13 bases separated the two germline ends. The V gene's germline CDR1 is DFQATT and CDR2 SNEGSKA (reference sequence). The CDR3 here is CSASPGTENEKLFF. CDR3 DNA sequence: TGCAGTGCTAGTCCCGGGACCGAAAATGAAAAACTGTTTTTT.

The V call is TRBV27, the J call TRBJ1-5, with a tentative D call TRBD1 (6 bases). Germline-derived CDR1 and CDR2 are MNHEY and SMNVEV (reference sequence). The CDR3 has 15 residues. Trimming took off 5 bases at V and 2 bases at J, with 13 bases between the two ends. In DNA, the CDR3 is TGTGCCAGCAGTGGGGGGGGCAGGGGCAATCAGCCCCAGCATTTT. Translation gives CASSGGGRGNQPQHF.

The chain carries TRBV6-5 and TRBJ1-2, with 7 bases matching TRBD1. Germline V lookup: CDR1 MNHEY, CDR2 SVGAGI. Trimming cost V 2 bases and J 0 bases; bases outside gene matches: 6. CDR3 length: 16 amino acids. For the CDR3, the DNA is TGTGCCAGCAGTTACGCAGGGGGTTCCTCTAACTATGGCTACACCTTC. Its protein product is CASSYAGGSSNYGYTF.

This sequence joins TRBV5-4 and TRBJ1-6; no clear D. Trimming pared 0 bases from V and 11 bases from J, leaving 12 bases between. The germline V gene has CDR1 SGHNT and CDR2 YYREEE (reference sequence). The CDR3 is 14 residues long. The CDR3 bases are TGTGCCAGCAGCTTGGCCGGCAATGGGACACCCCTCCACTTT. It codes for CASSLAGNGTPLHF. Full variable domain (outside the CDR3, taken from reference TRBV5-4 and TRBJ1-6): ETGVTQSPTHLIKTRGQQVTLRCSSQSGHNTVSWYQQALGQGPQFIFQYYREEENGRGNFPPRFSGLQFPNYSSELNVNALELDDSALYLCASSLAGNGTPLHFGNGTRLTVT.

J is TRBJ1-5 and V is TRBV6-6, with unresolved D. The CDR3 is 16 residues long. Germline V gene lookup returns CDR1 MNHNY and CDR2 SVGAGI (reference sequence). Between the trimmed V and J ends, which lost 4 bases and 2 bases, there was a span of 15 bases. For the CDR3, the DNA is TGTGCCAGCAGTTCCCTGGGCCCTACTGGCAATCAGCCCCAGCATTTT. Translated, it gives CASSSLGPTGNQPQHF.

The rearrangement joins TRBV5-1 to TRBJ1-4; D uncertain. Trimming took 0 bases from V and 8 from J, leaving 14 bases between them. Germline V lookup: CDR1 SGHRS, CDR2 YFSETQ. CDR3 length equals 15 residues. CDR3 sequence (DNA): TGCGCCAGCAGCTTGGCTGGTAAAATTGGCGAAAAACTGTTTTTT. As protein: CASSLAGKIGEKLFF.

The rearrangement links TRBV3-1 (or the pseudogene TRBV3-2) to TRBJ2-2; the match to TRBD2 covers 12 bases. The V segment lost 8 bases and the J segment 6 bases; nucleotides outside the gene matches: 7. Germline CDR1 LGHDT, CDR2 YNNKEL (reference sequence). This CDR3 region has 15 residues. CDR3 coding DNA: TGTGCCAGCCACCTAGCGGGAGGGCCCCCCGGGGAGCTGTTTTTT. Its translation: CASHLAGGPPGELFF.

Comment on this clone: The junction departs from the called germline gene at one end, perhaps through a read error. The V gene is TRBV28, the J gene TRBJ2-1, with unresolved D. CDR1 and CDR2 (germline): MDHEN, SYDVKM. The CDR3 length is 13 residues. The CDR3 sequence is CASSPTPLPKLIF. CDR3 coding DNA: TGTGCCAGCAGCCCCACACCGTTACCCAAATTGATCTTC. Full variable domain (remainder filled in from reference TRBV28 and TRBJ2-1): DVKVTQSSRYLVKRTGEKVFLECVQDMDHENMFWYRQDPGLGLRLIYFSYDVKMKEKGDIPEGYSVSREKKERFSLILESASTNQTSMYLCASSPTPLPKLIFGPGTRLTVL.

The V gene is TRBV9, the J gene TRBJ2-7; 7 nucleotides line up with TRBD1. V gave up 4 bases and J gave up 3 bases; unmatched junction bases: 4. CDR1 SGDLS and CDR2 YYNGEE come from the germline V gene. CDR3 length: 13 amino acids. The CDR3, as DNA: TGTGCCAGCAGCCCGGGACAGTTCTACGAGCAGTACTTC. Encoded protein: CASSPGQFYEQYF.

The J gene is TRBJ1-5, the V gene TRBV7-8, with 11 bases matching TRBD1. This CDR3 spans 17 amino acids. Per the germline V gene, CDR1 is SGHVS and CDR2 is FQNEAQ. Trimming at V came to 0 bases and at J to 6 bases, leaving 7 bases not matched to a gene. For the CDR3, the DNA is TGTGCCAGCAGCTTAGCGTTCGGACAGGGGGCAACTCAGCCCCAGCATTTT. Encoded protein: CASSLAFGQGATQPQHF.

The CDR3 reads CASSTGGNQPQHF. CDR3 nucleotides: TGTGCCAGCAGTACGGGAGGGAATCAGCCCCAGCATTTT. The chain recombines TRBV27 with TRBJ1-5, with D unclear. V was shortened by 5 bases and J by 4 bases, with 9 bases between the two germline ends. Germline CDR1 and CDR2: MNHEY and SMNVEV (reference sequence). The CDR3 has 13 amino acids.

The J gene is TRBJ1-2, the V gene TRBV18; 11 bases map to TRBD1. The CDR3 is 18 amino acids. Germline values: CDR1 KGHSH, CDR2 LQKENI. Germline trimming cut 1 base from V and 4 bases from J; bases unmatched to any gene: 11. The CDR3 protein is CASSPLPPRTGGSYGYTF. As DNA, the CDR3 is TGTGCCAGCTCACCACTCCCCCCCAGGACAGGGGGCAGCTATGGCTACACCTTC.

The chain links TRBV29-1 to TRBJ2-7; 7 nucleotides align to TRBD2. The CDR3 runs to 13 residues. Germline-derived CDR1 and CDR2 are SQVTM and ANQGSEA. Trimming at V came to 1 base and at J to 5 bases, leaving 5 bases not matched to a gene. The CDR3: CSVEVGGVDEQYF. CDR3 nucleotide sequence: TGCAGCGTTGAAGTGGGGGGGGTCGACGAGCAGTACTTC.

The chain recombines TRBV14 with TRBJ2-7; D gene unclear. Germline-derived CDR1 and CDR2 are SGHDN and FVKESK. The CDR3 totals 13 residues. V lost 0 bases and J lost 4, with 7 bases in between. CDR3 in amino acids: CASSQDWAYEQYF. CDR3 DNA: TGTGCCAGCAGCCAAGATTGGGCTTACGAGCAGTACTTC.

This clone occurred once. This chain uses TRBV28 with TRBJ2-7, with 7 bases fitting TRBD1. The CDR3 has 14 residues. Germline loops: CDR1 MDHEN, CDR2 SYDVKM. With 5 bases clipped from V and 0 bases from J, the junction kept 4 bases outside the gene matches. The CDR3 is CASSPRDSSYEQYF. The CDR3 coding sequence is TGTGCCAGCAGTCCCAGGGACAGCTCCTACGAGCAGTACTTC.

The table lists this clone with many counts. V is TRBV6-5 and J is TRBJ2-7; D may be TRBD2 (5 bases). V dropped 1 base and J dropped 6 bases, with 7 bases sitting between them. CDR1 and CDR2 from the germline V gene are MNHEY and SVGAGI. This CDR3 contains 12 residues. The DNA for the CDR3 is TGTGCCAGCAGTTACTTTGAGGGCGAGCAGTACTTC. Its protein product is CASSYFEGEQYF.

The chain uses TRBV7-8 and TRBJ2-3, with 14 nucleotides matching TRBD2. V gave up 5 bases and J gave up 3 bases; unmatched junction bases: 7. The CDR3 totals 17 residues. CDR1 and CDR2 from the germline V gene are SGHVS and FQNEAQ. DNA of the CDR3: TGTGCCAGCAGCGTTGGACTAGCGGGAGGATGGACAGATACGCAGTATTTT. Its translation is CASSVGLAGGWTDTQYF.

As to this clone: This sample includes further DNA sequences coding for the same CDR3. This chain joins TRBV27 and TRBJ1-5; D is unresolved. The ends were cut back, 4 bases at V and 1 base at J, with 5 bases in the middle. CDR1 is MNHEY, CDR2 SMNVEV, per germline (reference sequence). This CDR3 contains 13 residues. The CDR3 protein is CASSSRSNQPQHF. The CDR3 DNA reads TGTGCCAGCAGTTCCAGGAGCAATCAGCCCCAGCATTTT.

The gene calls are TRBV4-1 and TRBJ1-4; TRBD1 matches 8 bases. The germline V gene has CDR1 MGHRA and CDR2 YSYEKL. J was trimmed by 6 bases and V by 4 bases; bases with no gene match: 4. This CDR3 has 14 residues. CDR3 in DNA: TGCGCCAGCAGCCTTCAGGACAGGGATGAAAAACTGTTTTTT. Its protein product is CASSLQDRDEKLFF.

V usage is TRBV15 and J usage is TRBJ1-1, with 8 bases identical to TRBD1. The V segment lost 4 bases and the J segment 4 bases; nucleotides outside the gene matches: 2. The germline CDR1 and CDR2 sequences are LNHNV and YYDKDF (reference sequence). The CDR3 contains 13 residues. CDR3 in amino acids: CATSKGQGTEAFF. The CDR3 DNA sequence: TGTGCCACCAGCAAAGGACAGGGCACTGAAGCTTTCTTT.

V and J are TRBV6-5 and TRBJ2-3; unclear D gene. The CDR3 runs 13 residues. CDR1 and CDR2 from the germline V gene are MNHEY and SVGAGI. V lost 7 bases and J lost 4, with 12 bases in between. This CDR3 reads CASTPPVADTQYF. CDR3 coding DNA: TGTGCCAGCACACCACCAGTGGCAGATACGCAGTATTTT.

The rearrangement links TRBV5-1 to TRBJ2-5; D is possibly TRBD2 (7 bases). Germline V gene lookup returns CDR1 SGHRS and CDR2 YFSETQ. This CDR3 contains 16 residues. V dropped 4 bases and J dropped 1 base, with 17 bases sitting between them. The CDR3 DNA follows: TGCGCCAGCAGCCTAGGGGGAGCGGGACTCCAAGAGACCCAGTACTTC. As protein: CASSLGGAGLQETQYF.

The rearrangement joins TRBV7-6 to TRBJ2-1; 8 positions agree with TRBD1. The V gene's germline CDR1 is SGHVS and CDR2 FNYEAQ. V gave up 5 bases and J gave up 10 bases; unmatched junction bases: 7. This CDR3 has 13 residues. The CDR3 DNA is TGTGCCAGCAGCCTAAGACAGGGGAGCGAGCAGTTCTTC. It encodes CASSLRQGSEQFF.

Written as DNA, the CDR3 is TGTGCCAGCAGTTATCAGGGGGAGGGCAATGAGCAGTTCTTC. The encoded protein is CASSYQGEGNEQFF. The V and J genes are TRBV27 and TRBJ2-1, with D perhaps TRBD1 or TRBD2 (7 bases each). Germline CDR1 reads MNHEY; CDR2 reads SMNVEV (reference sequence). The CDR3 consists of 14 residues. The V gene lost 4 bases and the J gene lost 6 bases, with 13 bases spanning the gap.

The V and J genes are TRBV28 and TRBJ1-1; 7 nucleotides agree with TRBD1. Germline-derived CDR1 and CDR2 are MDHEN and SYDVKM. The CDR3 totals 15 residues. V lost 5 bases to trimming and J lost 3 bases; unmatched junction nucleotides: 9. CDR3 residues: CASSPADRADTEAFF. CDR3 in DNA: TGTGCCAGCAGTCCAGCCGACAGGGCAGACACTGAAGCTTTCTTT.

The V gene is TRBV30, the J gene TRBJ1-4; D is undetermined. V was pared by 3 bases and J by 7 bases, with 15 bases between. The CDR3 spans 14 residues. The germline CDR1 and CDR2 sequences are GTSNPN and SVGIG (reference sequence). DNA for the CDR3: TGTGCCTGGAGGGATACGGGGTGGGGTGAAAAACTGTTTTTT. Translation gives CAWRDTGWGEKLFF.

The CDR3 reads CASTGQGMGNEQFF. Written as DNA, the CDR3 is TGTGCCAGCACGGGACAGGGGATGGGCAATGAGCAGTTCTTC. This sequence joins TRBV5-6 and TRBJ2-1, with TRBD1 matching 10 bases. V shed 6 bases, J shed 6 bases, and the junction held 6 bases outside the gene matches. This CDR3 has 14 amino acids. The germline V gene has CDR1 SGHDT and CDR2 YYEEEE.

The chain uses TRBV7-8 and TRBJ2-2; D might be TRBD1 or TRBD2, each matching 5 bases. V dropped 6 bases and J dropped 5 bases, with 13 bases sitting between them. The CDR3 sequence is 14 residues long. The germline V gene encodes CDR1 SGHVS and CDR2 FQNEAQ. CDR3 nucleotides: TGTGCCAGCAGTCCACCCTGGGGGACCGGGGAGCTGTTTTTT. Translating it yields CASSPPWGTGELFF.

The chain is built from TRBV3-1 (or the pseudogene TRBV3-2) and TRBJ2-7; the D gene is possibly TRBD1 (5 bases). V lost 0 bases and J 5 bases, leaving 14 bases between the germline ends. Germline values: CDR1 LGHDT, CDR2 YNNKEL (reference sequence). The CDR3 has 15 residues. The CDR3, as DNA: TGTGCCAGCAGCCAAGAGGGCAGGGCCGGTAACGAGCAGTACTTC. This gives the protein CASSQEGRAGNEQYF.

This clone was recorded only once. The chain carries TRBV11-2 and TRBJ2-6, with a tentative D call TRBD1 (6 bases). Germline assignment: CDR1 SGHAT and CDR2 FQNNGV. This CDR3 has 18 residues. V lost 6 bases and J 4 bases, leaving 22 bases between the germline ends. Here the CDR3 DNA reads TGTGCCAGCAGACTAAACCCCTTCCAGGGGACAGGGGCCAACGTCCTGACTTTC. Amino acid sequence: CASRLNPFQGTGANVLTF.

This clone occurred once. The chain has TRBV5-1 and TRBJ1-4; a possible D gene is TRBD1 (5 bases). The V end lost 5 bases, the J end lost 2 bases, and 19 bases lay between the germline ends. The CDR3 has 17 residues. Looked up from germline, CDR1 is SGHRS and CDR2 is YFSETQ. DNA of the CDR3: TGCGCCAGCAGGGCCCAGGGAACGACTGGGACTAATGAAAAACTGTTTTTT. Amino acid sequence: CASRAQGTTGTNEKLFF.